Following are 2 T cell receptor beta chains from one sample sequenced in a study of T-cell memory formation after mild COVID-19. MiXCR, applied by TCRdb to the 5' RACE reads, yields one record per CDR3 protein. The sample carries 350,000 or so distinct CDR3 sequences, around 20% recorded once. The sample taken for sequencing was PBMCs or a T cell subset sorted from them (not recorded which). The receptors derive from an adult woman who had mild COVID-19 (a few samples of this study predate the infection). Cell type and time point are not known.

The V call is TRBV7-2, the J call TRBJ2-1; D is unclear. Deletions cut 5 bases from V and 0 bases from J, with 11 bases between. This CDR3 has 15 residues. Germline CDR1 and CDR2: SGHTA and FQGNSA. The CDR3 DNA reads TGTGCCAGCAGCCGCGACCAAAGCTCCTACAATGAGCAGTTCTTC. Its protein is CASSRDQSSYNEQFF.

This clonotype was observed a handful of times. The chain carries TRBV5-1 and TRBJ2-3, with a weak D call TRBD1 (6 bases). This CDR3 region has 16 residues. CDR1 and CDR2 (germline): SGHRS, YFSETQ. Trimming stripped 3 bases from V and 7 bases from J, with 21 bases between. The CDR3 DNA follows: TGCGCCAGCAGCTCGTCGGACAGCCTCAGACCTAATACGCAGTATTTT. It codes for CASSSSDSLRPNTQYF.